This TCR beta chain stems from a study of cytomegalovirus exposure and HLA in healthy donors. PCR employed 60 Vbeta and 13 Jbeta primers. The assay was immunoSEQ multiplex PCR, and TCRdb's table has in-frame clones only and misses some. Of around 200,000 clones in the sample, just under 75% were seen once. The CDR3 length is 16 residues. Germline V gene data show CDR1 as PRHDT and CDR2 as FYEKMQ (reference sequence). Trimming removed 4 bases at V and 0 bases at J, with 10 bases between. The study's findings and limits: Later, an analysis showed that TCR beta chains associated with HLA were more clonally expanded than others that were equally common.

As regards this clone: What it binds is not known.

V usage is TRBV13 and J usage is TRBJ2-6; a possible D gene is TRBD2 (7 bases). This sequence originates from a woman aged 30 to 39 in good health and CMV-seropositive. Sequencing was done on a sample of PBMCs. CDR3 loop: CASSSGGHSGANVLTF. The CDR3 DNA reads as TGTGCCAGCAGCTCCGGGGGGCACTCTGGGGCCAACGTCCTGACTTTC. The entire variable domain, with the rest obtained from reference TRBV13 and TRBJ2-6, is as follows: AAGVIQSPRHLIKEKRETATLKCYPIPRHDTVYWYQQGPGQDPQFLISFYEKMQSDKGSIPDRFSAQQFSDYHSELNMSSLELGDSALYFCASSSGGHSGANVLTFGAGSRLTVL.